What follows is one T cell receptor beta chain and its context. TCRdb reanalysed the RT-PCR reads using MiXCR and keeps one entry per CDR3 protein. The sample lists 400,000 to 550,000 distinct CDR3 sequences; around 25% were seen once. The sample originates from a study of response to subunit inactivated influenza vaccine. Germline CDR1 is MNHNY and CDR2 is SVGAGI (reference sequence). Trimming shortened V by 6 bases and J by 3 bases, and 12 bases separated the two germline ends. The length of the CDR3 is 13 residues. The input for sequencing was CD4+ T cells sorted from PBMCs, taken 5 days after vaccination. The receptor comes from a man aged 45 to 65 who received an inactivated influenza vaccine. The V and J genes are TRBV6-6 and TRBJ2-7; TRBD1 might be the D (5 bases). The CDR3 here is CASSNRGLYEQYF. CDR3 nucleotide sequence: TGTGCCAGCAGCAATAGGGGCCTCTACGAGCAGTACTTC.